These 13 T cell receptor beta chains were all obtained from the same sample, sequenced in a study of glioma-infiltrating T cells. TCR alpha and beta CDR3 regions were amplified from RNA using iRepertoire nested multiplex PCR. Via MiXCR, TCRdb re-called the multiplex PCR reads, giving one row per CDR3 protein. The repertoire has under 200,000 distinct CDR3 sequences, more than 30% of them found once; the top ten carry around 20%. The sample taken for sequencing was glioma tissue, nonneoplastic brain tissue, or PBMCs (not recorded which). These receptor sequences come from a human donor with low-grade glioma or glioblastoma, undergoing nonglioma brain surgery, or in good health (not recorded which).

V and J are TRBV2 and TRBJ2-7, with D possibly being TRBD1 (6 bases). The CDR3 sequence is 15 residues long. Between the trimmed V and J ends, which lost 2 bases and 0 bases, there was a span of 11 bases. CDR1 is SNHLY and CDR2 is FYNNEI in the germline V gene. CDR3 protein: CASSEYWDNSYEQYF. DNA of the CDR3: TGTGCCAGCAGTGAATATTGGGACAACTCCTACGAGCAGTACTTC.

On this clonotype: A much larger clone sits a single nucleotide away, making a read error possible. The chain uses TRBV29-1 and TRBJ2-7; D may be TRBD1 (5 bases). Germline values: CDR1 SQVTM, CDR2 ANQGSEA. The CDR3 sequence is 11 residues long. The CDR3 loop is CIAWQGSEQYF. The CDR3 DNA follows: TGCATCGCCTGGCAGGGCAGCGAGCAGTACTTC.

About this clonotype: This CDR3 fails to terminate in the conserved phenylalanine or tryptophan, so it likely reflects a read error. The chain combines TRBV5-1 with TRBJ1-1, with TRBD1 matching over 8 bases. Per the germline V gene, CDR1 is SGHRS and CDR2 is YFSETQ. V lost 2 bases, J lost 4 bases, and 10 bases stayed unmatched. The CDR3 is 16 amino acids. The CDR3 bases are TGCGCCAGCAGCTTTCAGGGGGCGCGAGGAGGCACTGAAGCTTTCCTT. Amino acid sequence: CASSFQGARGGTEAFL.

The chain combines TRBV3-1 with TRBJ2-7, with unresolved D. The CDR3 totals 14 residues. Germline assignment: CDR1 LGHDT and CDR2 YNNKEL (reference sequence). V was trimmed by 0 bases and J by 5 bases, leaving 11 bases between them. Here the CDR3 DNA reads TGTGCCAGCAGCCAAGATGGGCAGACCGACGAGCAGTACTTC. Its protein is CASSQDGQTDEQYF.

CDR3 coding DNA: TGTGCCAGCAGCCACCCCGGGACTAGCATTCATGAGCAGTTCTTC. Protein sequence: CASSHPGTSIHEQFF. The chain joins TRBV5-4 to TRBJ2-1; TRBD2 matches at 9 bases. CDR1 and CDR2 (germline): SGHNT, YYREEE (reference sequence). Trimming removed 4 bases from V and 8 bases from J; junction bases left unmatched: 10. The CDR3 runs 15 residues.

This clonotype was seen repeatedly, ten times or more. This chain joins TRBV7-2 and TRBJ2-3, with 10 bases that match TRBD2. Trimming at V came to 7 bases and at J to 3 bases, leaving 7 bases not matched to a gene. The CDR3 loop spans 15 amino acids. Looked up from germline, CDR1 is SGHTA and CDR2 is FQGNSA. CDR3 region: CASTVAGGRTDTQYF. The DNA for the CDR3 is TGTGCCAGCACAGTAGCGGGAGGAAGGACAGATACGCAGTATTTT.

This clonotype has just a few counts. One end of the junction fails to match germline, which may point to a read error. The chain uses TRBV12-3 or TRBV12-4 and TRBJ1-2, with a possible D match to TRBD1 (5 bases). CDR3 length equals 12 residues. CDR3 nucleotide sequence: TGTGCCAGCAGTCGGGGATCGGGACGGATCTTCTTC. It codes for CASSRGSGRIFF.

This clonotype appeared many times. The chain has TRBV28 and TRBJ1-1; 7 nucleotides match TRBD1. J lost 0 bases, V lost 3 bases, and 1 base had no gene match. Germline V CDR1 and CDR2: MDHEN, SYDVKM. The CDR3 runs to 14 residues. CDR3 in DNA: TGTGCCAGCAGTTTCGACAGGGTGAACACTGAAGCTTTCTTT. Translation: CASSFDRVNTEAFF.

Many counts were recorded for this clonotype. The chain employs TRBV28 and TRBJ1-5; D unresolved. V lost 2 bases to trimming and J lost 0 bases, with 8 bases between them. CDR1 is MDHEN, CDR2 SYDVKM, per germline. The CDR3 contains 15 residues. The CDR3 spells CASSLRRYSNQPQHF. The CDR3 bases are TGTGCCAGCAGTTTACGGCGGTATAGCAATCAGCCCCAGCATTTT.

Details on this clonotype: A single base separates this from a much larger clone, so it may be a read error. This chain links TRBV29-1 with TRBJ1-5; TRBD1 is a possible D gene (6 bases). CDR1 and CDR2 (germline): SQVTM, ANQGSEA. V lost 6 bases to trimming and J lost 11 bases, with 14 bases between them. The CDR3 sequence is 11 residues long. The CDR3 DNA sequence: TGCAGCGTAGGTCGTGCAGGGGCCCAGCATTTT. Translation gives CSVGRAGAQHF.

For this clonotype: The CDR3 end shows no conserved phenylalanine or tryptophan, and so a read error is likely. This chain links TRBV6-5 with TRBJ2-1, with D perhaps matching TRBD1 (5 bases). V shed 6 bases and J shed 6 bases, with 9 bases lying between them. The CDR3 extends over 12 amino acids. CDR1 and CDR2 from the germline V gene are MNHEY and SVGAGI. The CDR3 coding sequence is TGTGCCAGCAGATCCCAGGGCAATGAGCAGTTCCTC. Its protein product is CASRSQGNEQFL.

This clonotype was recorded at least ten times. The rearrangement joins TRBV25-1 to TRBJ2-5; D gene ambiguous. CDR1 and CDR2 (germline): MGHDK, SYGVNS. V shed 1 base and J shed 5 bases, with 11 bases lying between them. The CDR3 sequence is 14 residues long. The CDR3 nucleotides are TGTGCCAGCAGTGAATCGCTGGGATCGGAGACCCAGTACTTC. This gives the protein CASSESLGSETQYF.

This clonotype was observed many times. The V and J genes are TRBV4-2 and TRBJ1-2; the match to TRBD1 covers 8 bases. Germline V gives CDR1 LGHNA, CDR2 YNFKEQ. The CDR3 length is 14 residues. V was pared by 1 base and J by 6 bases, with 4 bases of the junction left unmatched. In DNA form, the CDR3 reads TGTGCCAGCAGCCAAGCAACAGGGGGTGATGGCTACACCTTC. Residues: CASSQATGGDGYTF.